Sequencing of this T cell receptor (beta chain) was carried out in a study of cytomegalovirus exposure and HLA in healthy donors. Study-wide points: There were a few CMV-associated chains whose specificity for CMV antigens was confirmed in vitro. Accurate prediction of most subjects' HLA-A and HLA-B alleles from TCR beta sequences was reported. Sequencing likely produced, as an artifact, a cluster of highly shared sequence variants. A later analysis showed TCR association rates differing by HLA locus, peaking at DRB1 and lowest at HLA-C.

Both 60 Vbeta primers and 13 Jbeta primers went into the PCR. Clones were read by immunoSEQ multiplex PCR, and TCRdb kept only the in-frame ones, dropping some. The data show 95,000 to 100,000 clones, 65% to 85% seen once. On this clone: Antigen unknown.

The sequenced sample was PBMCs. The sequence came from a woman aged 40 to 49 in good health and CMV-seronegative.

This CDR3 reads CASSLDLAGGQFF. CDR3 sequence (DNA): TGTGCCAGCAGCTTAGATCTGGCGGGAGGGCAGTTCTTC. This chain joins TRBV11-2 and TRBJ2-1, with 8 bases lining up with TRBD2. There are 13 residues in the CDR3. Per the germline V gene, CDR1 is SGHAT and CDR2 is FQNNGV. V dropped 0 bases and J dropped 12; count of bases not matched to a gene: 4.